The 8 T cell receptor beta chains in this list originate from one sample, sequenced in a study of OX40 agonist ivuxolimab in advanced cancers. Generated by immunoSEQ multiplex PCR, the TCRdb table keeps only in-frame clones and is missing some. The data hold roughly 64,000 clones, with approximately 80% observed a single time. The source material was CD4+ or CD8+ T cells sorted from blood, sampled in a trial of the OX40 agonist ivuxolimab. The receptors come from an adult with an advanced solid tumor such as melanoma, head and neck, liver or kidney cancer.

The count of this clone is one. The chain has TRBV27 and TRBJ2-7; 8 nucleotides align to TRBD1. The germline gives CDR1 MNHEY, CDR2 SMNVEV (reference sequence). J lost 0 bases, V lost 5 bases, and 9 bases had no gene match. The CDR3 has 16 residues. As DNA, the CDR3 is TGTGCCAGCAGTCCAGGGACAGGTAGGAGCTCCTACGAGCAGTACTTC. Translated: CASSPGTGRSSYEQYF.

This clone showed up just a few times. The gene calls are TRBV7-9 and TRBJ1-3; possibly TRBD1 for D (6 bases). The CDR3 has 18 residues. The V gene lost 1 base and the J gene lost 1 base, with 17 bases spanning the gap. Looked up from germline, CDR1 is SEHNR and CDR2 is FQNEAQ (reference sequence). CDR3 in DNA: TGTGCCAGCAGCTTAGGAAGACTGGGCGACAGGTCTGGAAACACCATATATTTT. The encoded protein is CASSLGRLGDRSGNTIYF.

The V and J genes are TRBV5-1 and TRBJ2-5, with 7 nucleotides matching TRBD1. Germline assignment: CDR1 SGHRS and CDR2 YFSETQ. V gave up 8 bases and J gave up 2 bases; unmatched junction bases: 6. The CDR3 consists of 13 residues. The CDR3 nucleotides read TGCGCCAGTACCGGACAGGCTCAAGAGACCCAGTACTTC. Its protein product is CASTGQAQETQYF.

In its sample, this clone was seen once. The chain employs TRBV5-4 and TRBJ2-3; D not resolved. The CDR3 is made up of 11 amino acids. V dropped 0 bases and J dropped 6 bases, with 2 bases sitting between them. Germline CDR1 reads SGHNT; CDR2 reads YYREEE (reference sequence). The CDR3, as DNA: TGTGCCAGCAGCTTGGGCGATACGCAGTATTTT. The encoded protein is CASSLGDTQYF.

This clone was detected only a few times. The J gene is TRBJ2-1, the V gene TRBV4-3; 8 positions match TRBD2. Germline V gene sequence: CDR1 LGHNA, CDR2 YSLEER. With V trimmed by 0 bases and J by 6 bases, 10 bases remained unmatched. CDR3 length equals 17 residues. CDR3 nucleotides: TGCGCCAGCAGCCAAGATTTTCTGCGGGAGGTGGGCAATGAGCAGTTCTTC. It encodes CASSQDFLREVGNEQFF.

The CDR3 DNA is TGTGCCAGCAGCCCTCCGGGACAGGGCGGAAAACTGTTTTTT. This encodes CASSPPGQGGKLFF. The chain combines TRBV7-2 with TRBJ1-4; 9 nucleotides agree with TRBD1. The V gene's germline CDR1 is SGHTA and CDR2 FQGNSA. The CDR3 loop spans 14 amino acids. After removal of 5 bases from V and 10 bases from J, the junction contained 8 bases not matched to a gene. Variable domain in full (rest from reference TRBV7-2 and TRBJ1-4): GAGVSQSPSNKVTEKGKDVELRCDPISGHTALYWYRQSLGQGLEFLIYFQGNSAPDKSGLPSDRFSAERTGGSVSTLTIQRTQQEDSAVYLCASSPPGQGGKLFFGSGTQLSVL.

The chain carries TRBV18 and TRBJ1-5, with a weak D call TRBD1 (6 bases). CDR3 length equals 15 residues. Per germline, CDR1 KGHSH and CDR2 LQKENI. The germline V and J ends were trimmed by 3 bases and 3 bases, with 12 bases remaining between them. CDR3 in amino acids: CASSPQDSFNQPQHF. Here the CDR3 DNA reads TGTGCCAGCTCACCCCAGGACAGTTTCAATCAGCCCCAGCATTTT.

The rearrangement links TRBV4-1 to TRBJ2-5; 9 nucleotides line up with TRBD1. Near its end, the DNA agrees better with TRBJ2-7, so the J call may be wrong. The CDR3 loop spans 14 amino acids. Germline-derived CDR1 and CDR2 are MGHRA and YSYEKL. CDR3 sequence (DNA): TGCGCCAGCAGCCAAGGGGACAGGGTGCGCGAGCAGTACTTC. Amino acid sequence: CASSQGDRVREQYF.